Included here is one T cell receptor beta chain sequence, with context. As yet, its antigen is unknown. Cell sorting was applied to PBMCs, and CD4+ and CD8+ T cells were collected. The authors extracted RNA and reverse transcribed it into cDNA as the sequencing template. Assay used: immunoSEQ multiplex PCR; TCRdb lists only in-frame clones, some missing. The sample has about 140,000 clones, 55% seen once. This sample is drawn from a study of CD8+ T cells in alopecia areata. Study observations and caveats: Resident alphabeta T cells of normal skin are also sequenced in scalp samples. Relative to normal scalp, lesional scalp, especially alopecia totalis/universalis, showed higher clonality. Compared with mice, patients displayed less clear TCR sharing, possibly for HLA-related reasons.

Per the germline V gene, CDR1 is MGHRA and CDR2 is YSYEKL. V lost 1 base and J lost 4; bases outside the gene matches: 2. The CDR3 has 14 residues. Sequences were obtained from CD4+ T cells sorted from blood. The receptor was isolated from a human donor in good health. The rearrangement uses TRBV4-1 and TRBJ2-5; 8 bases match TRBD2. The CDR3 reads CASSQVLAGETQYF. Written as DNA, the CDR3 is TGCGCCAGCAGCCAAGTCCTAGCGGGAGAGACCCAGTACTTC.